The 12 T cell receptor beta chains given below trace back to one sample, sequenced in a study of blood T cell repertoires in COVID-19. The assay was immunoSEQ multiplex PCR, and TCRdb's table has in-frame clones only and misses some. The sample consists of 150,000 to 200,000 clones, over 70% of them appearing once. The sample consisted of peripheral blood. Receptors originate from a man between 60 and 75 years old with active or convalescent COVID-19.

The chain combines TRBV18 with TRBJ1-5; a weak D match, TRBD1 (5 bases). Per germline, CDR1 KGHSH and CDR2 LQKENI. The length of the CDR3 is 14 residues. V dropped 6 bases and J dropped 8 bases, with 17 bases sitting between them. The CDR3 nucleotides read TGTGCCAGCTCCCAGAACCCAGGGAGGGAGCCCCAGCATTTT. It translates to CASSQNPGREPQHF.

V gene TRBV12-3 or TRBV12-4 combines with J gene TRBJ2-3; possibly TRBD2 for D (5 bases). There are 13 residues in the CDR3. Trimming removed 0 bases from V and 6 bases from J, with 7 bases in between. The CDR3 loop is CASSLASADTQYF. CDR3 DNA sequence: TGTGCCAGCAGTTTAGCTAGCGCCGATACGCAGTATTTT.

This clone was seen ten or more times. The rearrangement joins TRBV5-4 to TRBJ1-1; D is uncertain. Germline V gene lookup returns CDR1 SGHNT and CDR2 YYREEE (reference sequence). Trimming removed 6 bases at V and 3 bases at J, with 12 bases between. The CDR3 is 13 amino acids. As DNA, the CDR3 is TGTGCCAGCACCAGATCCCGGGACACTGAAGCTTTCTTT. Translation gives CASTRSRDTEAFF.

This sequence joins TRBV19 and TRBJ2-5, with D unresolved. Trimming left V 1 base short and J 6 bases short, with 3 bases between. Per the germline V gene, CDR1 is LNHDA and CDR2 is SQIVND (reference sequence). The CDR3 is 11 residues long. As DNA, the CDR3 is TGTGCCAGTAGTATAGGGCAGACCCAGTACTTC. This sequence encodes CASSIGQTQYF.

The chain joins TRBV6-1 to TRBJ1-5; D is uncertain. V gave up 0 bases and J gave up 2 bases, with 20 bases separating them. CDR3 size: 19 residues. CDR1 MNHNS and CDR2 SASEGT come from the germline V gene. The CDR3 loop reads CASSEARLHAAYRNQPQHF. The CDR3 DNA sequence: TGTGCCAGCAGTGAAGCCAGGCTTCATGCCGCCTATCGCAATCAGCCCCAGCATTTT.

This chain connects TRBV9 to TRBJ2-7; weak D call: TRBD1 (5 bases). The length of the CDR3 is 16 residues. Germline V gives CDR1 SGDLS, CDR2 YYNGEE. The V end was cut by 3 bases, the J end by 2 bases, with 18 bases between. The CDR3 sequence is CASSEAVGRLPYEQYF. CDR3 sequence (DNA): TGTGCCAGCAGCGAGGCGGTGGGGCGGTTACCCTACGAGCAGTACTTC. Supplemented by reference TRBV9 and TRBJ2-7, the full variable domain reads DSGVTQTPKHLITATGQRVTLRCSPRSGDLSVYWYQQSLDQGLQFLIQYYNGEERAKGNILERFSAQQFPDLHSELNLSSLELGDSALYFCASSEAVGRLPYEQYFGPGTRLTVT.

V gene TRBV7-8 combines with J gene TRBJ1-4; D uncertain. In germline, CDR1 is SGHVS, CDR2 FQNEAQ. V lost 7 bases, J lost 4 bases, and 16 bases lay in between. The CDR3 covers 15 residues. CDR3 amino acids: CASTLRSGSNEKLFF. The CDR3 DNA reads as TGTGCCAGCACCCTACGATCGGGGAGTAATGAAAAACTGTTTTTT.

V and J are TRBV5-1 and TRBJ2-3, with 12 positions matching TRBD2. CDR3 size: 17 residues. V shed 3 bases and J 3 bases; nucleotides not matched to a gene: 8. CDR1 SGHRS and CDR2 YFSETQ come from the germline V gene. CDR3 DNA: TGCGCCAGCAGCTCAGGACTAGCGGGGCCCAGGACAGATACGCAGTATTTT. Its protein product is CASSSGLAGPRTDTQYF.

The chain links TRBV5-1 to TRBJ2-7, with 8 bases aligning to TRBD1. Per the germline V gene, CDR1 is SGHRS and CDR2 is YFSETQ. CDR3 length: 15 residues. The J segment lost 5 bases and the V segment lost 7 bases, leaving 14 bases of the junction unmatched. The CDR3 sequence: CASAMTGDLSNEQYF. CDR3 coding DNA: TGCGCCAGCGCCATGACAGGGGACCTTTCTAACGAGCAGTACTTC.

The chain is built from TRBV6-4 and TRBJ1-1; a weak D match, TRBD1 (5 bases). The CDR3 has 13 amino acids. Per germline, CDR1 MRHNA and CDR2 SNTAGT. V gave up 6 bases and J gave up 1 base, with 9 bases separating them. In DNA form, the CDR3 reads TGTGCCAGCAGGAAGGACACGAACACTGAAGCTTTCTTT. It translates to CASRKDTNTEAFF.

This clone was seen a handful of times. The chain has TRBV6-4 and TRBJ1-5, with 9 bases lining up with TRBD1. Germline V gives CDR1 MRHNA, CDR2 SNTAGT. The CDR3 consists of 19 residues. Unmatched junction bases numbered 15, after V lost 2 bases and J lost 4 bases. CDR3 in amino acids: CASSDRAQRDREENQPQHF. The CDR3 bases are TGTGCCAGCAGTGACCGAGCGCAGCGGGACAGGGAAGAAAATCAGCCCCAGCATTTT.

The chain links TRBV7-2 to TRBJ2-1; TRBD2 is a possible D gene (6 bases). In germline, CDR1 is SGHTA, CDR2 FQGNSA. There are 14 residues in the CDR3. V was shortened by 4 bases and J by 11 bases, with 18 bases between the two germline ends. This chain's CDR3 is CASSSPGLLNQQFF. As DNA, the CDR3 is TGTGCCAGCAGCTCCCCGGGACTCTTAAATCAGCAGTTCTTC.